This TCR beta chain came from a study of blood T cells in healthy people across ages (dated by TCRdb to the mid-2010s). About the study as a whole: In model experiments, roughly one uniquely barcoded TCR beta cDNA molecule per two T cells was captured by template switching. The donors were divided into four age groups: young (average around 15 years), middle-aged (about 39), aged (about 56) and long-lived (more than 75). The study analyzed two additional independent replicas of 1 million unique cDNA reads from the same blood draw for two donors, one aged 18 to 30 and one aged 80 or older. To avoid experimental bias, donors of different ages were distributed randomly across sequencing lanes. To track age-related changes in TCR beta repertoire diversity, the study relied on deep sequencing normalized with unique cDNA molecular identifiers.

General conclusions and limits of the study: Conclusive comparison of naive and antigen-experienced compartments was prevented by the profiling of bulk unsorted PBMCs. Observed TCR beta diversity correlated strongly with the percentage of naive T cells measured by flow cytometry. Estimates of total diversity based on one million sequenced T cells were considered lower bounds and underestimates. Observed TCR beta diversity per million T cells fell roughly linearly with age, and a significant reduction was already apparent by age roughly 41. Because donor CMV infection status was unknown, age-related changes in expanded clonotypes were potentially confounded. Compared with the aged group, more naive CD4+ T cells, fewer expanded clones and increased TCR diversity were shown by the long-lived group, suggesting age selection.

Receptor amplification or capture employed 5' RACE. A second PCR of roughly 7 to 11 cycles was performed with a sample-barcoded 5' primer and a J-beta primer mix. Each TCR beta cDNA molecule received a unique molecular identifier from a template-switch 5' adaptor carrying 12 random nucleotides. Each sample yielded at least 2.5 million CDR3-containing paired-end reads. The Mint cDNA synthesis kit, primed by a TRBC-specific oligonucleotide, was used to synthesize first-strand cDNA from all RNA. Following uracil-DNA glycosylase treatment, a first 18-cycle PCR with universal primers M1SS and BC2_uni_R was performed on all cDNA. In the source study's methods: For normalization, 1 million high-quality reads, each with a distinct molecular identifier, were randomly selected from each sample. Reads with shared molecular identifiers were discarded instead of being binned into consensus sequences. MiTCR, with a Q25 quality threshold and the strictest error-elimination algorithm, was used for CDR3 identification, clonotype clustering and error correction. A nonparametric unseen species model using Euler transformation provided a lower-bound estimate of total TCR beta diversity. TCRdb passed the public sequencing reads through fastp at Q25 and MiXCR, retaining productive beta sequences. Rows with one shared CDR3 protein collapse into an entry with the most common genes and DNA. The V and J calls here are based on TCRdb, not the publication. The sample table shows some 1,800,000 distinct CDR3 sequences, and approximately 39% are seen once. The ten top clones hold 23% of the sample.

The donors were a few dozen Caucasian individuals from Russia, aged about 6 to 95 years, who were systemically healthy. Each donor gave 9.5 to 10 milliliters of peripheral blood, drawn into EDTA-treated Vacutainer tubes. Ficoll-Paque density-gradient centrifugation was used to isolate PBMCs, with at least 6.5 million per sample. Trizol reagent was used to extract total RNA from PBMCs, with at least 6 micrograms per sample. For every donor, flow cytometry on a PBMC aliquot measured the percentage of naive CD45RAhigh/CD27high T cells. This clonotype occurred many times. The specificity of this receptor is unknown. No much larger clonotype is one base removed from it; base qualities were not supplied. The TCR was taken from a human donor in good health. Sequenced input: blood.

CDR3 sequence: CSASLAYGYTF. The DNA reads TGCAGTGCTAGTCTAGCCTATGGCTACACCTTC. The V and J genes are TRBV20-1 and TRBJ1-2, with the D gene not clear enough to name. From the cysteine through the phenylalanine, the CDR3 covers 11 amino acids. Just CDR3 DNA is preserved here, 33 bases in frame from base 1. V is clipped by 3 bases and J by 4 bases, and the sequence between their germline boundaries is 6 bases long. Sequences DFQATT (CDR1) and SNEGSKA (CDR2) are obtained from the germline V gene (reference sequence).